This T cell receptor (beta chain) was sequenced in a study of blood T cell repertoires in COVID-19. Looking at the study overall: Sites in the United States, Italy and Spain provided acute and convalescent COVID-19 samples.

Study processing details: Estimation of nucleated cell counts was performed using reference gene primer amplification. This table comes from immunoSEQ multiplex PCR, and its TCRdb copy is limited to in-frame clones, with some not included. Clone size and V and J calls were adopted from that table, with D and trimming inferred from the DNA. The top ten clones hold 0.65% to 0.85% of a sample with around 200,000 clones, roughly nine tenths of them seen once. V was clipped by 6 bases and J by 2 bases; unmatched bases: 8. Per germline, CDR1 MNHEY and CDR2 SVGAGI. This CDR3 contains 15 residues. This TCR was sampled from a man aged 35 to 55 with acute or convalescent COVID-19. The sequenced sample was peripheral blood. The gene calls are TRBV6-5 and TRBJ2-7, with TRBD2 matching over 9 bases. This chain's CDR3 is CASSQGAGGAYEQYF. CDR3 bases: TGTGCCAGCAGCCAGGGAGCGGGAGGAGCCTACGAGCAGTACTTC.